These T cell receptor beta chains were read from a single sample in a study of blood T cell repertoires in COVID-19. The repertoire was sequenced with immunoSEQ multiplex PCR; TCRdb's copy has only in-frame clones and lacks some. The sample yields 120,000 or so clones, about 87% seen once. What was sequenced was peripheral blood. The receptors were sampled from a woman aged 45 to 65 with acute or convalescent COVID-19. CDR3s include the opening cysteine and the closing phenylalanine or tryptophan. Each record gives: clone size, V gene, J gene, D gene, CDR3 protein, CDR3 DNA. A D gene is named only where the DNA matches it firmly. Only some rows state a clone size, as once, few, many or a class for expanded clones.

.	TRBV3-1/TRBV3-2	TRBJ2-1	.	CASRSLTESVNEQFF	TGTGCCAGCAGGAGCCTAACCGAGAGCGTCAATGAGCAGTTCTTC
.	TRBV5-1	TRBJ2-3	TRBD1	CASSLVASQGSSDTQYF	TGCGCCAGCAGCTTGGTGGCGTCACAGGGGTCTTCGGATACGCAGTATTTT
once	TRBV7-2	TRBJ1-1	.	CASSLVYRDRTEAFF	TGTGCCAGCAGCTTAGTGTATCGGGATCGCACTGAAGCTTTCTTT
.	TRBV9	TRBJ2-7	TRBD1	CASSVTGAYEQYF	TGTGCCAGCAGCGTCACAGGGGCCTACGAGCAGTACTTC
.	TRBV9	TRBJ1-4	.	CASSPRQTLGKLFF	TGTGCCAGCAGCCCCCGACAGACCCTAGGGAAACTGTTTTTT
once	TRBV5-1	TRBJ1-2	.	CASSLGGTDPYGYTF	TGCGCCAGCAGCTTGGGCGGGACTGACCCCTATGGCTACACCTTC
.	TRBV11-3	TRBJ2-3	TRBD1	CASSLATGGSTDTQYF	TGTGCCAGCAGCTTAGCGACAGGGGGCAGCACAGATACGCAGTATTTT
once	TRBV15	TRBJ2-7	.	CATSLGVLSSYEQYF	TGTGCCACCAGCCTGGGCGTTCTTAGCTCCTACGAGCAGTACTTC
few	TRBV19	TRBJ1-5	.	CASLKQGLNQPQHF	TGTGCCAGTCTTAAACAGGGCCTAAATCAGCCCCAGCATTTT
.	TRBV5-1	TRBJ2-1	TRBD2	CASSLSGGYNEQFF	TGCGCCAGCAGCCTCAGCGGGGGGTACAATGAGCAGTTCTTC
.	TRBV5-1	TRBJ2-2	TRBD1	CASSWGQGSGELFF	TGCGCCAGCAGCTGGGGACAGGGATCCGGGGAGCTGTTTTTT
.	TRBV4-3	TRBJ1-2	TRBD1	CASSQDPGTGGLGYTF	TGCGCCAGCAGCCAAGATCCTGGGACAGGGGGTCTTGGCTACACCTTC
.	TRBV18	TRBJ1-6	.	CASSPWSVDSPLHF	TGTGCCAGCTCACCGTGGTCGGTTGATTCACCCCTCCACTTT
.	TRBV7-7	TRBJ2-5	TRBD1	CASSQTPTGNVAETQYF	TGTGCCAGCAGCCAAACCCCGACAGGGAATGTTGCGGAGACCCAGTACTTC
.	TRBV6-4	TRBJ1-6	.	CASAPEQGYSPLHF	TGTGCCAGCGCCCCCGAGCAGGGCTACTCACCCCTCCACTTT
.	TRBV3-1/TRBV3-2	TRBJ2-7	TRBD1	CASSPRGRASYEQYF	TGTGCCAGCAGCCCCAGGGGGCGGGCCTCCTACGAGCAGTACTTC
.	TRBV5-1	TRBJ1-5	.	CASSLDSPGSNQPQHF	TGCGCCAGCAGCTTGGATTCCCCAGGTAGCAATCAGCCCCAGCATTTT
.	TRBV18	TRBJ2-3	TRBD2	CASSPRGAAPDTQYF	TGTGCCAGCTCACCGCGGGGGGCGGCCCCAGATACGCAGTATTTT
once	TRBV7-2	TRBJ1-2	.	CASSPYPGVSEGYTF	TGTGCCAGCAGCCCGTACCCGGGGGTTTCAGAAGGCTACACCTTC
.	TRBV7-6	TRBJ2-7	.	CASSLAAGNEQYF	TGTGCCAGCAGCTTAGCGGCAGGGAACGAGCAGTACTTC
.	TRBV19	TRBJ1-1	TRBD1	CASSARDRRAPTEAFF	TGTGCCAGTAGTGCACGGGACAGAAGGGCTCCTACTGAAGCTTTCTTT
once	TRBV11-3	TRBJ1-1	.	CASSSRTVGEAFF	TGTGCCAGCAGCAGTCGGACAGTGGGTGAAGCTTTCTTT
few	TRBV25-1	TRBJ1-1	.	CASSELGGRRTEAFF	TGTGCCAGCAGTGAATTGGGGGGTAGGCGGACTGAAGCTTTCTTT
.	TRBV11-3	TRBJ1-1	.	CASSPGGTEAFF	TGTGCCAGCAGCCCGGGGGGAACTGAAGCTTTCTTT
.	TRBV11-2	TRBJ2-7	TRBD2	CASSLGAGGGAGEQYF	TGTGCCAGCAGCTTAGGAGCCGGCGGGGGGGCTGGAGAGCAGTACTTC
.	TRBV29-1	TRBJ1-4	TRBD1	CSARDRGGEKLFF	TGCAGCGCCCGGGACAGGGGAGGAGAAAAACTGTTTTTT
.	TRBV7-9	TRBJ1-2	.	CASSLTGPNYGYTF	TGTGCCAGCAGCTTGACAGGACCTAACTATGGCTACACCTTC
few	TRBV6-2/TRBV6-3	TRBJ1-5	.	CASSYDRNQPQHF	TGTGCCAGCAGTTACGACAGGAATCAGCCCCAGCATTTT
few	TRBV5-1	TRBJ1-6	.	CASSLDVVSSYNSPLHF	TGCGCCAGCAGCTTGGATGTAGTAAGCTCCTATAATTCACCCCTCCACTTT
.	TRBV6-2/TRBV6-3	TRBJ2-7	.	CASSGGPLTYEQYF	TGTGCCAGCAGTGGCGGGCCATTGACCTACGAGCAGTACTTC
.	TRBV14	TRBJ2-3	TRBD2	CASSPGTSGGNTQYF	TGTGCCAGCAGCCCCGGGACTAGCGGGGGAAATACGCAGTATTTT
.	TRBV5-4	TRBJ2-7	TRBD2	CASSSIGGGYEQYF	TGTGCCAGCAGCTCTATCGGGGGGGGTTACGAGCAGTACTTC
.	TRBV7-9	TRBJ2-7	.	CASSLEIGGPYEQYF	TGTGCCAGCAGCTTAGAGATTGGGGGCCCCTACGAGCAGTACTTC
.	TRBV18	TRBJ1-2	TRBD1	CASSPNRGEGEYGYTF	TGTGCCAGCTCACCAAACAGGGGCGAAGGGGAGTATGGCTACACCTTC
.	TRBV19	TRBJ1-1	.	CASGYSGNTEAFF	TGTGCCAGTGGGTACTCGGGGAACACTGAAGCTTTCTTT
.	TRBV24-1	TRBJ2-7	TRBD1	CATSTPPGQGVGEQYF	TGTGCCACCAGCACCCCTCCGGGACAGGGAGTAGGGGAGCAGTACTTC
.	TRBV5-1	TRBJ1-1	.	CASSFVPGGNTEAFF	TGCGCCAGCAGCTTTGTCCCGGGAGGGAACACTGAAGCTTTCTTT
.	TRBV7-3	TRBJ2-1	TRBD2	CASSQRGGGYNEQFF	TGTGCCAGCAGCCAGCGAGGCGGGGGCTACAATGAGCAGTTCTTC
.	TRBV3-1/TRBV3-2	TRBJ1-5	.	CASSQGTPASNQPQHF	TGTGCCAGCAGCCAAGGAACTCCAGCGAGCAATCAGCCCCAGCATTTT
.	TRBV6-7	TRBJ1-2	.	CASSYPCYGYTF	TGTGCCAGCAGTTATCCTTGCTATGGCTACACCTTC
few	TRBV9	TRBJ2-1	.	CASSLRGANNEQFF	TGTGCCAGCAGCTTACGGGGGGCAAACAATGAGCAGTTCTTC
.	TRBV7-2	TRBJ2-7	TRBD2	CASSLWGEGFYEQYF	TGTGCCAGCAGCCTATGGGGGGAGGGATTCTACGAGCAGTACTTC
.	TRBV9	TRBJ2-1	TRBD2	CASSDGLAGGGNEQFF	TGTGCCAGCAGCGACGGACTAGCGGGAGGGGGGAATGAGCAGTTCTTC
.	TRBV15	TRBJ2-1	.	CATSREQGSLYNEQFF	TGTGCCACCAGCCGAGAACAGGGTAGTTTGTACAATGAGCAGTTCTTC
.	TRBV5-5	TRBJ2-1	TRBD2	CASSYITSAGGPYNEQFF	TGTGCCAGCAGCTACATTACTAGCGCGGGAGGGCCCTACAATGAGCAGTTCTTC
.	TRBV5-1	TRBJ1-2	TRBD1	CASSLGTGTLYGYTF	TGCGCCAGCAGCTTGGGGACAGGGACCCTCTATGGCTACACCTTC
.	TRBV14	TRBJ2-1	.	CASSQDVVSEQFF	TGTGCCAGCAGCCAAGATGTAGTGAGTGAGCAGTTCTTC